The 2 T cell receptor beta chains below all came from one sample that was sequenced in a study of T cells after yellow fever vaccination. Each CDR3 protein gets one entry after TCRdb re-called the 5' RACE reads with MiXCR. The table includes roughly 150,000 distinct CDR3 sequences, around 6.3% detected once. This sample comprised CD4+ T cells sorted from PBMCs, obtained 10 days after the yellow fever booster vaccination. The receptors were sampled from a man younger than 45 who received the YFV17D yellow fever vaccine.

This clonotype was picked up many times. The chain is built from TRBV5-1 and TRBJ2-3; weak D call: TRBD2 (6 bases). This CDR3 is 15 amino acids long. V was cut by 5 bases and J by 0 bases, with 13 bases left in between. Germline V gives CDR1 SGHRS, CDR2 YFSETQ. In DNA form, the CDR3 reads TGCGCCAGCAGTGCGATCCGGGAGAGCACAGATACGCAGTATTTT. Amino acids: CASSAIRESTDTQYF.

Many counts were recorded for this clonotype. The chain links TRBV18 to TRBJ2-7; D not certain. With 2 bases removed from V and 4 bases from J, the gap between germline ends came to 15 bases. This CDR3 is built from 15 residues. CDR1 is KGHSH, CDR2 LQKENI, per germline. The CDR3 region has the DNA TGTGCCAGCTCACCATTCCAGGAATTGGAGTACGAGCAGTACTTC. Protein sequence: CASSPFQELEYEQYF.